This passage covers 24 T cell receptor beta chains from one sample sequenced in a study of shared clonotypes between healthy human individuals. The repertoire was sequenced with immunoSEQ multiplex PCR; TCRdb's copy has only in-frame clones and lacks some. The sample holds under 850,000 clones, around 77% seen once. Sequenced: memory CD4+ T cells sorted from blood. Regarding subset: CD45RA-negative fraction. The receptors were gathered from a woman aged 25 to 39 in good health.

As to this clone: This sample also contains other DNA sequences that code for the same CDR3. This rearrangement joins TRBV5-1 to TRBJ1-1, with 10 bases lining up with TRBD1. V gave up 3 bases and J gave up 1 base; unmatched junction bases: 3. The CDR3 runs to 15 residues. CDR1 SGHRS and CDR2 YFSETQ come from the germline V gene. DNA for the CDR3: TGCGCCAGCAGCTCGCGGACAGGGGGGAACACTGAAGCTTTCTTT. Protein product: CASSSRTGGNTEAFF.

The chain recombines TRBV7-9 with TRBJ2-1, with D unclear. Germline lookup yields CDR1 SEHNR and CDR2 FQNEAQ (reference sequence). Trimming stripped 5 bases from V and 8 bases from J, with 16 bases between. This CDR3 has 14 residues. CDR3: CASSPPRVADEQFF. The CDR3 bases are TGTGCCAGCAGCCCACCTAGGGTTGCCGATGAGCAGTTCTTC.

The chain couples TRBV20-1 to TRBJ2-7; no definite D call. The CDR3 sequence is 11 residues long. Trimming shortened V by 6 bases and J by 3 bases, and 9 bases separated the two germline ends. Germline V gene data show CDR1 as DFQATT and CDR2 as SNEGSKA (reference sequence). CDR3 region: CSARMVYEQYF. CDR3 sequence (DNA): TGCAGTGCGAGGATGGTCTACGAGCAGTACTTC.

The V call is TRBV7-7, the J call TRBJ2-7; D possibly uses TRBD1 or TRBD2 (5 bases each). Germline V gives CDR1 SSHAT, CDR2 FNYEAQ (reference sequence). The CDR3 is made up of 14 amino acids. Trimming took 2 bases from V and 5 from J, leaving 13 bases between them. The CDR3 here is CASSLYPGSNEQYF. The CDR3 DNA sequence: TGTGCCAGCAGCTTATATCCAGGGAGCAACGAGCAGTACTTC.

This chain joins TRBV9 and TRBJ2-1; TRBD2 matches 8 bases. Looked up from germline, CDR1 is SGDLS and CDR2 is YYNGEE. Trimming took 0 bases from V and 4 from J; bases not matched to a gene: 3. The CDR3 runs 15 residues. CDR3 sequence: CASSVVAGKYNEQFF. The CDR3 DNA is TGTGCCAGCAGCGTAGTAGCGGGAAAATACAATGAGCAGTTCTTC.

This clone showed up many times. The V call is TRBV28, the J call TRBJ1-5; unclear D gene. The ends were cut back, 8 bases at V and 5 bases at J, with 13 bases in the middle. The CDR3 contains 13 residues. Germline loops: CDR1 MDHEN, CDR2 SYDVKM. The DNA of the CDR3 is TGTGCCAGCTCCTCTGGGGTGTATCAGCCCCAGCATTTT. Translated: CASSSGVYQPQHF. The full variable domain, completed using reference TRBV28 and TRBJ1-5, is DVKVTQSSRYLVKRTGEKVFLECVQDMDHENMFWYRQDPGLGLRLIYFSYDVKMKEKGDIPEGYSVSREKKERFSLILESASTNQTSMYLCASSSGVYQPQHFGDGTRLSIL.

The chain combines TRBV5-1 with TRBJ1-5; possible D gene TRBD1, 5 bases. Germline assignment: CDR1 SGHRS and CDR2 YFSETQ. The germline V and J ends were trimmed by 2 bases and 0 bases, with 12 bases remaining between them. The CDR3 is 16 residues long. The CDR3 coding sequence is TGCGCCAGCAGCTTATTCAGGGTTTATAGCAATCAGCCCCAGCATTTT. As protein: CASSLFRVYSNQPQHF.

The chain links TRBV28 to TRBJ2-7, with 8 bases matching TRBD1. Germline CDR1 MDHEN, CDR2 SYDVKM. Germline trimming cut 4 bases from V and 2 bases from J; bases unmatched to any gene: 10. The CDR3 extends over 16 amino acids. Here the CDR3 DNA reads TGTGCCAGCAGTTCCGGATCCGGGACAGGAACCTACGAGCAGTACTTC. Protein product: CASSSGSGTGTYEQYF.

This clone has only a few counts. The rearrangement links TRBV11-1 to TRBJ1-1, with D maybe TRBD1 (5 bases). Germline V lookup: CDR1 SGHAT, CDR2 FQDESV (reference sequence). The CDR3 has 14 residues. V was pared by 5 bases and J by 0 bases, with 10 bases between. The CDR3 DNA is TGTGCCAGCAGCGTTGACAGATTGAACACTGAAGCTTTCTTT. Translation: CASSVDRLNTEAFF. The full variable domain, rest sourced from reference TRBV11-1 and TRBJ1-1, is EAEVAQSPRYKITEKSQAVAFWCDPISGHATLYWYRQILGQGPELLVQFQDESVVDDSQLPKDRFSAERLKGVDSTLKIQPAELGDSAMYLCASSVDRLNTEAFFGQGTRLTVV.

V and J are TRBV18 and TRBJ2-7, with 13 bases matching TRBD2. Trimming took 4 bases from V and 6 from J; bases not matched to a gene: 3. CDR3 size: 14 residues. The germline V gene has CDR1 KGHSH and CDR2 LQKENI. CDR3: CASSLGLAGSEQYF. CDR3 nucleotides: TGTGCCAGCTCACTGGGACTAGCGGGAAGCGAGCAGTACTTC.

This chain uses TRBV11-2 with TRBJ1-2; 8 bases fit TRBD1. The trim removed 2 bases at V and 6 bases at J, leaving 5 bases unmatched. Germline V gives CDR1 SGHAT, CDR2 FQNNGV. The CDR3 runs 14 residues. In nucleotides, the CDR3 is TGTGCCAGCAGCTTACAGGGGGCGCGGGATGGCTACACCTTC. Amino acid sequence: CASSLQGARDGYTF.

The CDR3, as DNA: TGTGCCAGCAGTTTAGGTGCCTTCTACGAGCAGTACTTC. Residues: CASSLGAFYEQYF. V gene TRBV28 combines with J gene TRBJ2-7, with D uncertain. Germline V gene sequence: CDR1 MDHEN, CDR2 SYDVKM. V was pared by 2 bases and J by 3 bases, with 8 bases between. This CDR3 comprises 13 residues.

The chain is built from TRBV5-4 and TRBJ1-2, with 7 nucleotides matching TRBD1. Germline CDR1 SGHNT, CDR2 YYREEE (reference sequence). The CDR3 length is 13 residues. V lost 6 bases, J lost 4 bases, and 6 bases stayed unmatched. The CDR3 sequence: CASTTGATYGYTF. The CDR3 DNA sequence: TGTGCCAGCACAACAGGGGCTACCTATGGCTACACCTTC.

Here the CDR3 DNA reads TGTGCCAGCAGCCCCAAAAGGGCCTACGAGCAGTACTTC. The encoded protein is CASSPKRAYEQYF. J is TRBJ2-7 and V is TRBV27; D is unclear. The CDR3 sequence is 13 residues long. V lost 6 bases and J 2 bases, leaving 11 bases between the germline ends. Germline CDR1 is MNHEY and CDR2 is SMNVEV (reference sequence).

The chain recombines TRBV7-3 with TRBJ2-1; D is possibly TRBD2 (6 bases). The CDR3 covers 16 residues. V lost 4 bases and J 6 bases, leaving 19 bases between the germline ends. Germline V gene sequence: CDR1 SGHTA, CDR2 FQGTGA. CDR3 sequence (DNA): TGTGCCAGCAGCTCAGGGCTGGCGGAGGGCCTCAATGAGCAGTTCTTC. Protein sequence: CASSSGLAEGLNEQFF.

The chain couples TRBV19 to TRBJ2-5, with D possibly TRBD2 on 5 matching bases. CDR1 and CDR2 (germline): LNHDA, SQIVND (reference sequence). V lost 3 bases and J 8 bases, leaving 16 bases between the germline ends. There are 14 residues in the CDR3. In DNA form, the CDR3 reads TGTGCCAGTAGTATCCCGGCAGGAGCGGAAACCCAGTACTTC. Its translation is CASSIPAGAETQYF. Looking up the rest from reference TRBV19 and TRBJ2-5 gives the full variable domain: DGGITQSPKYLFRKEGQNVTLSCEQNLNHDAMYWYRQDPGQGLRLIYYSQIVNDFQKGDIAEGYSVSREKKESFPLTVTSAQKNPTAFYLCASSIPAGAETQYFGPGTRLLVL.

The sample holds many counts of this clone. The chain joins TRBV30 to TRBJ2-4, with unresolved D. Germline assignment: CDR1 GTSNPN and CDR2 SVGIG (reference sequence). The CDR3 has 15 amino acids. Trimming took 5 bases from V and 0 from J, leaving 14 bases between them. The CDR3 coding sequence is TGTGCCTGGGACTCCAAGGGCCTAGCCAAAAACATTCAGTACTTC. Residues: CAWDSKGLAKNIQYF.

This clone was seen just once. The rearrangement uses TRBV9 and TRBJ2-3; 10 bases fit TRBD2. Trimming took 2 bases from V and 5 from J; bases not matched to a gene: 11. Germline V gene lookup returns CDR1 SGDLS and CDR2 YYNGEE. This CDR3 spans 17 amino acids. CDR3 in amino acids: CASSVEGSGRAGDTQYF. In DNA form, the CDR3 reads TGTGCCAGCAGCGTGGAGGGAAGCGGGAGGGCCGGAGATACGCAGTATTTT. The full variable domain, its missing parts supplied by reference TRBV9 and TRBJ2-3, is DSGVTQTPKHLITATGQRVTLRCSPRSGDLSVYWYQQSLDQGLQFLIQYYNGEERAKGNILERFSAQQFPDLHSELNLSSLELGDSALYFCASSVEGSGRAGDTQYFGPGTRLTVL.

This clone was detected only once. V is TRBV5-1 and J is TRBJ2-3; tentatively, D is TRBD1 or TRBD2 (5 bases each). The CDR3 totals 15 residues. The germline CDR1 and CDR2 sequences are SGHRS and YFSETQ. The V and J ends lost 5 bases and 0 bases respectively, with 13 bases between them. The CDR3 sequence is CASRTLGDSTDTQYF. The CDR3 coding sequence is TGCGCCAGCAGAACTCTGGGGGATAGCACAGATACGCAGTATTTT.

The chain uses TRBV28 and TRBJ1-5, with D possibly matching TRBD1 (6 bases). The CDR3 is made up of 15 amino acids. Germline assignment: CDR1 MDHEN and CDR2 SYDVKM. Trimming stripped 6 bases from V and 2 bases from J, with 14 bases between. CDR3 sequence (DNA): TGTGCCAGCAGGGAGGAACAGGGCGGCAATCAGCCCCAGCATTTT. It yields the protein CASREEQGGNQPQHF.

A remark on this clone: The sample has other DNA sequences that encode this CDR3 too. The chain links TRBV5-1 to TRBJ2-1; 9 positions match TRBD2. Germline trimming cut 4 bases from V and 3 bases from J; bases unmatched to any gene: 5. This CDR3 comprises 15 residues. Germline V gene lookup returns CDR1 SGHRS and CDR2 YFSETQ. As DNA, the CDR3 is TGCGCCAGCAGCCAGACTAGCGGAAGCTACAATGAGCAGTTCTTC. It specifies CASSQTSGSYNEQFF.

In this sample, this clone turned up once. The V gene is TRBV19, the J gene TRBJ1-1, with D possibly TRBD1 on 5 matching bases. This CDR3 is 12 amino acids long. The germline V gene encodes CDR1 LNHDA and CDR2 SQIVND (reference sequence). The V and J ends lost 2 bases and 7 bases respectively, with 8 bases between them. As DNA, the CDR3 is TGTGCCAGTAGTATAAGGGGACGTGAAGCTTTCTTT. Its translation is CASSIRGREAFF.

J is TRBJ2-2 and V is TRBV10-3; 7 positions match TRBD2. Unmatched junction bases numbered 3, after V lost 5 bases and J lost 3 bases. Germline V gives CDR1 ENHRY, CDR2 SYGVKD. This CDR3 has 14 amino acids. CDR3 nucleotide sequence: TGTGCCATCAGTAGGGAGGGTGACACCGGGGAGCTGTTTTTT. Its translation: CAISREGDTGELFF.

This clone was detected only a few times. The rearrangement uses TRBV19 and TRBJ2-7; D call uncertain. The V gene lost 6 bases and the J gene lost 4 bases, with 16 bases spanning the gap. Germline V gene lookup returns CDR1 LNHDA and CDR2 SQIVND (reference sequence). The CDR3 length is 14 residues. CDR3 DNA sequence: TGTGCCAGTAGACGATCCGAAGGCCTTTACGAGCAGTACTTC. It is translated as CASRRSEGLYEQYF.